These T cell receptor gamma chains were read from a single sample in a study of gammadelta T cells in human blood. TCRdb repeated clone calling on the RT-PCR reads with CATT. The sample carries about 320 gamma-chain clones, approximately 2.4% recorded once. Specimen: non-Vgamma9Vdelta2 gamma-delta T cells from adult blood. These receptors came from a human donor. CDR3s include the opening cysteine and the closing phenylalanine or tryptophan. The order of the fields is V gene, clone size, J gene, CDR3 protein, CDR3 DNA. Size values are once, few and many counts, or a class for expanded clones, and some rows have none.

v_gene: TRGV2
abundance: medium-sized
j_gene: TRGJ1/TRGJ2
CDR3aa: CATWDGPDRYYKKLF
CDR3nt: TGTGCCACCTGGGACGGGCCAGATCGGTATTATAAGAAACTCTTT

v_gene: TRGV8
abundance: large
j_gene: TRGJ1/TRGJ2
CDR3aa: CATWDRPFPYYKKLF
CDR3nt: TGTGCCACCTGGGATAGGCCGTTCCCTTATTATAAGAAACTCTTT

v_gene: TRGV5P
abundance: .
j_gene: TRGJ1/TRGJ2
CDR3aa: CATWGPHPSLYYKKLF
CDR3nt: TGTGCCACCTGGGGCCCCCATCCAAGCCTTTATTATAAGAAACTCTTT

v_gene: TRGV4
abundance: .
j_gene: TRGJ1/TRGJ2
CDR3aa: CATWDGQVIYKKLF
CDR3nt: TGTGCCACCTGGGATGGGCAGGTCATTTATAAGAAACTCTTT

v_gene: TRGV2
abundance: .
j_gene: TRGJP1
CDR3aa: CATWDNSSDWIKIF
CDR3nt: TGTGCCACCTGGGACAATAGTAGTGATTGGATCAAGATATTT

v_gene: TRGV8
abundance: large
j_gene: TRGJ1/TRGJ2
CDR3aa: CATWRNYYKKLF
CDR3nt: TGTGCCACCTGGAGGAATTATTATAAGAAACTCTTT

v_gene: TRGV5
abundance: hyperexpanded
j_gene: TRGJ1/TRGJ2
CDR3aa: CATWDRQGKLF
CDR3nt: TGTGCCACCTGGGACAGGCAAGGGAAACTCTTT

v_gene: TRGV5
abundance: large
j_gene: TRGJ1/TRGJ2
CDR3aa: CATWATNDYKKLF
CDR3nt: TGTGCCACCTGGGCAACAAATGATTATAAGAAACTCTTT

v_gene: TRGV5
abundance: large
j_gene: TRGJ1/TRGJ2
CDR3aa: CATWDRRWVSYYKKLF
CDR3nt: TGTGCCACCTGGGACAGGCGATGGGTCTCGTATTATAAGAAACTCTTT

v_gene: TRGV9
abundance: medium-sized
j_gene: TRGJ1/TRGJ2
CDR3aa: CALWEAPGAYYKKLF
CDR3nt: TGTGCCTTGTGGGAGGCGCCCGGGGCGTATTATAAGAAACTCTTT

v_gene: TRGV8
abundance: large
j_gene: TRGJ1/TRGJ2
CDR3aa: CATWDAAPNYYKKLF
CDR3nt: TGTGCCACCTGGGACGCTGCCCCGAATTATTATAAGAAACTCTTT

v_gene: TRGV5
abundance: large
j_gene: TRGJ1/TRGJ2
CDR3aa: CATWDSFGYYKKLF
CDR3nt: TGTGCCACCTGGGACTCTTTCGGCTATTATAAGAAACTCTTT

v_gene: TRGV2
abundance: large
j_gene: TRGJ1/TRGJ2
CDR3aa: CATWDGPNYKKLF
CDR3nt: TGTGCCACCTGGGACGGGCCGAATTATAAGAAACTCTTT

v_gene: TRGV3
abundance: large
j_gene: TRGJP2
CDR3aa: CATWYSSDWIKTF
CDR3nt: TGTGCCACCTGGTATAGTAGTGATTGGATCAAGACGTTT

v_gene: TRGV9
abundance: large
j_gene: TRGJ1/TRGJ2
CDR3aa: CALWEVMEKLF
CDR3nt: TGTGCCTTGTGGGAGGTGATGGAGAAACTCTTT

v_gene: TRGV4
abundance: large
j_gene: TRGJ1/TRGJ2
CDR3aa: CATWDGRGFYYKKLF
CDR3nt: TGTGCCACCTGGGATGGTAGGGGATTTTATTATAAGAAACTCTTT

v_gene: TRGV4
abundance: large
j_gene: TRGJ1/TRGJ2
CDR3aa: CATWDKNYYKKLF
CDR3nt: TGTGCCACCTGGGATAAGAATTATTATAAGAAACTCTTT

v_gene: TRGV2
abundance: .
j_gene: TRGJ1/TRGJ2
CDR3aa: CATWDGQEKLF
CDR3nt: TGTGCCACCTGGGACGGGCAAGAGAAACTCTTT

v_gene: TRGV9
abundance: large
j_gene: TRGJ1/TRGJ2
CDR3aa: CALWEVHYKKLF
CDR3nt: TGTGCCTTGTGGGAGGTGCACTATAAGAAACTCTTT

v_gene: TRGV4
abundance: .
j_gene: TRGJP2
CDR3aa: CATWDHWIKTF
CDR3nt: TGTGCCACCTGGGATCATTGGATCAAGACGTTT

v_gene: TRGV9
abundance: hyperexpanded
j_gene: TRGJ1/TRGJ2
CDR3aa: CALWEGAYKKLF
CDR3nt: TGTGCCTTGTGGGAGGGGGCTTATAAGAAACTCTTT

v_gene: TRGV5
abundance: large
j_gene: TRGJ1/TRGJ2
CDR3aa: CATWDRPHYYKKLF
CDR3nt: TGTGCCACCTGGGACAGGCCTCATTATTATAAGAAACTCTTT

v_gene: TRGV3
abundance: medium-sized
j_gene: TRGJ1/TRGJ2
CDR3aa: CATWDRMDYYKKLF
CDR3nt: TGTGCCACCTGGGACAGGATGGATTATTATAAGAAACTCTTT

v_gene: TRGV9
abundance: hyperexpanded
j_gene: TRGJ1/TRGJ2
CDR3aa: CALWEYYKKLF
CDR3nt: TGTGCCTTGTGGGAGTATTATAAGAAACTCTTT

v_gene: TRGV8
abundance: few
j_gene: TRGJ1/TRGJ2
CDR3aa: CATWEIRGYYKKLF
CDR3nt: TGTGCCACCTGGGAAATTAGGGGTTATTATAAGAAACTCTTT

v_gene: TRGV4
abundance: .
j_gene: TRGJP1
CDR3aa: CATWTTGWFKIF
CDR3nt: TGTGCCACTTGGACCACTGGTTGGTTCAAGATATTT

v_gene: TRGV8
abundance: large
j_gene: TRGJ1/TRGJ2
CDR3aa: CATWEPLYYKKLF
CDR3nt: TGTGCCACCTGGGAGCCCCTTTATTATAAGAAACTCTTT

v_gene: TRGV9
abundance: few
j_gene: TRGJ1/TRGJ2
CDR3aa: CALWEAPPLYYKKLF
CDR3nt: TGTGCCTTGTGGGAGGCGCCTCCCCTTTATTATAAGAAACTCTTT

v_gene: TRGV9
abundance: large
j_gene: TRGJ1/TRGJ2
CDR3aa: CALWEVPKKLF
CDR3nt: TGTGCCTTGTGGGAGGTGCCTAAGAAACTCTTT

v_gene: TRGV4
abundance: large
j_gene: TRGJ1/TRGJ2
CDR3aa: CATWSTNYYKKLF
CDR3nt: TGTGCCACCTGGTCGACTAATTATTATAAGAAACTCTTT

v_gene: TRGV5P
abundance: large
j_gene: TRGJ1/TRGJ2
CDR3aa: CATWAIIYYKKLF
CDR3nt: TGTGCCACCTGGGCAATAATTTATTATAAGAAACTCTTT

v_gene: TRGV9
abundance: hyperexpanded
j_gene: TRGJ1/TRGJ2
CDR3aa: CALWEVTSNYYKKLF
CDR3nt: TGTGCCTTGTGGGAGGTGACTTCTAATTATTATAAGAAACTCTTT

v_gene: TRGV9
abundance: medium-sized
j_gene: TRGJ1/TRGJ2
CDR3aa: CALWEVLDYKKLF
CDR3nt: TGTGCCTTGTGGGAGGTGCTGGATTATAAGAAACTCTTT

v_gene: TRGV10
abundance: large
j_gene: TRGJ1/TRGJ2
CDR3aa: CAAWDPIKKLF
CDR3nt: TGTGCTGCGTGGGACCCTATTAAGAAACTCTTT

v_gene: TRGV5
abundance: large
j_gene: TRGJ1/TRGJ2
CDR3aa: CATWDSHLWRYKKLF
CDR3nt: TGTGCCACCTGGGACAGCCACTTATGGAGGTATAAGAAACTCTTT

v_gene: TRGV8
abundance: large
j_gene: TRGJP2
CDR3aa: CATWDWGAYWIKTF
CDR3nt: TGTGCCACCTGGGATTGGGGGGCTTATTGGATCAAGACGTTT

v_gene: TRGV5
abundance: few
j_gene: TRGJ1/TRGJ2
CDR3aa: CATWDRPHPTYYKKLF
CDR3nt: TGTGCCACCTGGGACAGGCCTCACCCGACATATTATAAGAAACTCTTT

v_gene: TRGV9
abundance: medium-sized
j_gene: TRGJ1/TRGJ2
CDR3aa: CALWEVPNYYKKLF
CDR3nt: TGTGCCTTGTGGGAGGTCCCGAATTATTATAAGAAACTCTTT

v_gene: TRGV5
abundance: large
j_gene: TRGJ1/TRGJ2
CDR3aa: CATWNYYKKLF
CDR3nt: TGTGCCACCTGGAACTATTATAAGAAACTCTTT

v_gene: TRGV2
abundance: large
j_gene: TRGJ1/TRGJ2
CDR3aa: CATWDGPGYYKKLF
CDR3nt: TGTGCCACCTGGGACGGGCCCGGGTATTATAAGAAACTCTTT

v_gene: TRGV2
abundance: large
j_gene: TRGJ1/TRGJ2
CDR3aa: CATWDGLYYKKLF
CDR3nt: TGTGCCACCTGGGACGGGCTCTATTATAAGAAACTCTTT

v_gene: TRGV2
abundance: .
j_gene: TRGJ1/TRGJ2
CDR3aa: CATWDGNYKKLF
CDR3nt: TGTGCCACCTGGGACGGAAATTATAAGAAACTCTTT

v_gene: TRGV3
abundance: medium-sized
j_gene: TRGJ1/TRGJ2
CDR3aa: CATWDRPGLLLF
CDR3nt: TGTGCCACCTGGGACAGGCCCGGGCTCCTCCTTTTT

v_gene: TRGV9
abundance: medium-sized
j_gene: TRGJ1/TRGJ2
CDR3aa: CALWEVPAVLF
CDR3nt: TGTGCCTTGTGGGAGGTTCCCGCCGTGCTCTTT

v_gene: TRGV10
abundance: hyperexpanded
j_gene: TRGJP1
CDR3aa: CAAWDSGYTTGWFKIF
CDR3nt: TGTGCTGCGTGGGATTCAGGTTATACCACTGGTTGGTTCAAGATATTT

v_gene: TRGV5
abundance: large
j_gene: TRGJ1/TRGJ2
CDR3aa: CATWDRRGYYKKLF
CDR3nt: TGTGCCACCTGGGACAGGCGAGGGTATTATAAGAAACTCTTT

v_gene: TRGV5
abundance: large
j_gene: TRGJ1/TRGJ2
CDR3aa: CATWDRGSSWYKKLF
CDR3nt: TGTGCCACCTGGGACAGGGGAAGTTCGTGGTATAAGAAACTCTTT

v_gene: TRGV9
abundance: large
j_gene: TRGJ1/TRGJ2
CDR3aa: CALWVYYKKLF
CDR3nt: TGTGCCTTGTGGGTTTATTATAAGAAACTCTTT

v_gene: TRGV9
abundance: large
j_gene: TRGJ1/TRGJ2
CDR3aa: CALWEVRRKLF
CDR3nt: TGTGCCTTGTGGGAGGTGCGTAGGAAACTCTTT

v_gene: TRGV2
abundance: large
j_gene: TRGJ1/TRGJ2
CDR3aa: CATWDRNYYKKLF
CDR3nt: TGTGCCACCTGGGACCGGAATTATTATAAGAAACTCTTT